This T cell receptor beta chain emerged from a study of neurological immune-mediated disorders. Many counts were recorded for this clonotype. TCRdb ran MiXCR on the 5' RACE reads and lists one entry per CDR3 protein. The sample lists some 120,000 distinct CDR3 sequences, roughly 3.2% occurring once. The V end lost 6 bases, the J end lost 2 bases, and 20 bases lay between the germline ends. The CDR3 runs 16 residues. CDR1 and CDR2 from the germline V gene are DFQATT and SNEGSKA (reference sequence). The specimen was PBMCs. V usage is TRBV20-1 and J usage is TRBJ2-1; TRBD1 or TRBD2 may be the D gene (7 bases each). This sequence was found in a woman under 40 with multiple sclerosis. The CDR3 sequence: CSAPQGGAGAYNEQFF. The CDR3 DNA sequence: TGCAGTGCCCCCCAGGGGGGCGCGGGGGCCTACAATGAGCAGTTCTTC.